The rows below give T cell receptor beta chains drawn from one sample of a study of blood T cell repertoires in COVID-19. The data were produced by immunoSEQ multiplex PCR, yet TCRdb's version contains in-frame clones alone and is incomplete. The table includes tens of thousands of clones, 65% to 85% detected once. Source material: peripheral blood. The receptors were gathered from a human donor in a cohort sampled during active COVID-19. CDR3s include the opening cysteine and the closing phenylalanine or tryptophan. A D gene is named only where the DNA matches it firmly. Part of the rows lack a size; the others show once, few, many or a class for expanded clones.

NA,NA,TRBV27,TRBJ1-5,CASSLSGTGTNQPQHF,TGTGCCAGCAGTTTATCGGGTACTGGGACAAATCAGCCCCAGCATTTT
TRBD2,NA,TRBV7-3,TRBJ2-5,CASSLNGGGETQYF,TGTGCCAGCAGCTTAAACGGGGGAGGGGAGACCCAGTACTTC
TRBD1,NA,TRBV10-1,TRBJ2-7,CASSVVRGSEQYF,TGCGCCAGCAGTGTTGTCAGGGGGTCCGAGCAGTACTTC
NA,NA,TRBV7-2,TRBJ2-2,CASSLAAGRRTGELFF,TGTGCCAGCAGCTTAGCGGCGGGGCGAAGGACCGGGGAGCTGTTTTTT
TRBD2,NA,TRBV14,TRBJ2-1,CASSPGLAAFSYNEQFF,TGTGCCAGCAGCCCCGGGCTAGCGGCATTCTCCTACAATGAGCAGTTCTTC
NA,few,TRBV10-3,TRBJ2-7,CAISERGEQYF,TGTGCCATCAGTGAACGCGGGGAGCAGTACTTC
NA,NA,TRBV6-2/TRBV6-3,TRBJ1-1,CASSYLAGKAFF,TGTGCCAGCAGTTACTTGGCAGGGAAAGCTTTCTTT
NA,NA,TRBV27,TRBJ1-2,CASSLRGYGYTF,TGTGCCAGCAGTTTAAGGGGCTATGGCTACACCTTC
TRBD1,NA,TRBV7-8,TRBJ2-7,CASSLVRTGSYEQYF,TGTGCCAGCAGCCTTGTCAGGACAGGGTCCTACGAGCAGTACTTC
TRBD2,few,TRBV3-1/TRBV3-2,TRBJ2-2,CASSQVYAGGPYTGELFF,TGTGCCAGCAGCCAAGTATATGCGGGGGGGCCCTACACCGGGGAGCTGTTTTTT
NA,NA,TRBV12-3/TRBV12-4,TRBJ2-3,CASSLNTRMAQYF,TGTGCCAGCAGTTTAAATACTAGAATGGCGCAGTATTTT
NA,NA,TRBV28,TRBJ1-4,CASSWAVNEKLFF,TGTGCCAGCAGTTGGGCCGTTAATGAAAAACTGTTTTTT
TRBD1,NA,TRBV2,TRBJ2-3,CASRPQGARIDTQYF,TGTGCCAGCAGACCTCAGGGGGCGAGGATAGATACGCAGTATTTT
TRBD1,NA,TRBV9,TRBJ2-7,CASSVGTGKGYEQYF,TGTGCCAGCAGCGTTGGGACAGGGAAGGGCTACGAGCAGTACTTC
TRBD2,NA,TRBV2,TRBJ2-5,CASSDRTGRETQYF,TGTGCCAGCAGCGACAGAACCGGGAGGGAGACCCAGTACTTC
TRBD1,few,TRBV7-8,TRBJ1-5,CASSIQGNQPQHF,TGTGCCAGCAGCATACAGGGGAATCAGCCCCAGCATTTT
NA,NA,TRBV5-6,TRBJ2-2,CASSPTTGRDNTGELFF,TGTGCCAGCAGCCCAACAACCGGGCGGGATAACACCGGGGAGCTGTTTTTT